This T cell receptor beta chain emerged from a study of cytomegalovirus exposure and HLA in healthy donors (dated by TCRdb to 2015 to 2018). Context from the whole study: According to an earlier analysis of around 600 of the donors, 150 million to 200 million T cells yielded 95 million to 140 million unique TCR beta sequences and 276 Gb of sequence data. About 280 gigabases of sequencing data and tens of millions of unique TCR sequences were included in an early release covering about 700 HLA-typed donors. The genetic ancestry cluster associated with self-reported Caucasian donors included roughly four fifths of the 398 genotyped donors. The aim of the study was to test whether cataloging public T cell receptors could identify signatures of past pathogen exposure. The study used immunosequencing to profile the T cell repertoires of under 700 subjects and linked those repertoires to cytomegalovirus serostatus. A separate validation cohort of approximately 120 different subjects was used in addition to the 666-subject first cohort. High-throughput TCR immunosequencing, statistical association of individual TCRs with disease status, and machine learning were combined to predict cytomegalovirus infection status. A later analysis re-analyzed previously published TCR beta repertoires from approximately 670 donors and added high-resolution HLA genotyping to study TCR occurrence patterns. Rather than drawing on any new phenotypic data, the later analysis identified candidate immune exposures from TCR beta sequences and the way those sequences occurred across donors. In an earlier analysis of over 550 of the donors, high-throughput TCR beta sequencing was used to judge whether each TCR beta V gene segment behaved as functional or pseudogenic. Alongside the repertoire data, information on donor age, sex, ethnicity and CMV serostatus was compiled. A later genetic analysis used genome-wide SNP genotypes for 398 of the 666 donors, treating that subset as a discovery cohort. All discovery cohort repertoires had been generated on a single sequencing platform. HLA typing included class I and class II loci at four-digit resolution. The number of donors typed differed by locus, with about 629-630 for A, B, C, DRB1 and DQB1, more than 500 for DQA1, 600 to 610 for DPA1, and approximately 470 for DPB1. Because of strong linkage in the cohort, a handful of DR-DQ haplotypes were treated as single units for association and clustering. Across around 400 genotyped donors of the cohort, an average of approximately 240,000 unique TCR beta nucleotide sequences per donor were sequenced, and roughly 18% of those sequences were non-productive. General findings and caveats noted by the study authors: Compared with equally common non-associated chains, HLA-associated TCR beta chains in a later analysis were more clonally expanded and had lower generation probabilities. In a later analysis, TCR association rates were found to vary across HLA loci, with the most associated TCRs seen for DRB1 alleles and the fewest for HLA-C alleles. In a later analysis, most CMV-associated TCR beta chains were found to appear HLA-restricted, with HLA associations seemingly driven largely by CMV exposure. Roughly uniform sequencing depth across donors was assumed in presence/absence analyses, although this assumption may not hold. Linkage disequilibrium might explain the correlated functional status among segregating V segments, but an unknown experimental factor could not be excluded. A later analysis associated around 16,000 TCR beta sequences with specific HLA alleles at a false discovery rate of 0.05. A further reported finding was that TCR beta sequences accurately predicted the HLA-A and HLA-B alleles for most subjects in the first cohort. A few of the identified cytomegalovirus-associated TCR beta chains were confirmed in vitro to be specific for cytomegalovirus antigens. A cluster of highly shared sequence variants was judged likely to be a technical artifact of the sequencing pipeline. The cohort was sequenced for TCR beta chains only, and without alpha or paired-chain data the features that could be detected were limited. It was suggested by the authors that the approach could potentially be generalized to other disease states and immunological phenotypes. Several of the top co-occurrence clusters appeared to be linked to parvovirus B19, influenza, CMV and Epstein-Barr virus, according to a later analysis. A total of roughly 160 TCR beta chains were listed by the study as associated with cytomegalovirus. Because some donors lacked HLA typing at each locus, the association tests relied only on the typed subset. Compared with the roughly 710-donor mean, donors in an Asian-associated ancestry cluster had fewer N-insertions in productive TCRs, according to a later genetic analysis. Immune exposure information for the cohort was limited to CMV serostatus. When HLA alleles, especially DR and DQ, strongly co-occurred, attributing TCR associations to individual alleles was difficult. The classifier was reported to diagnose cytomegalovirus status with high specificity and sensitivity in both the original and validation cohorts. Most TCR sequences were seen in very few donors, while some public TCRs were found in many individuals. Some IMGT-functional V segments, including TRBV6-2 and TRBV6-3, could not be told apart with the 87-base-pair reads, so those segments were excluded. An association between a missense DCLRE1C variant and V-gene and J-gene trimming of TCR beta chains was found in a later genetic analysis and replicated in an independent cohort. Broadly in line with IMGT annotations, most TCR beta V segments showed up in productive rearrangements about 90% or about 30% of the time in an earlier analysis of approximately 640 of the donors. Seventeen rarely observed V segments, including chromosome 9 orphons, were excluded from the earlier analysis of several hundred of the donors because counts were too low.

To note about this clone: Its cognate antigen has yet to be identified. Per-base qualities were not stored, and no clone one base away is much larger.

The trim is 6 bases for V and 5 bases for J, with a gap of 13 bases between the germline ends. The CDR3 starts with the cysteine, ends with the phenylalanine, and has 13 residues. Only the CDR3 part of the read is kept: 39 bases, read in frame from the first base. The germline V gene sets CDR1 to ENHRY and CDR2 to SYGVKD. The cohort was made up of 500 to 800 healthy bone marrow donors. Cohort members were all nominally healthy when sampled, although unrecorded immune exposures were likely present. The donor was CMV seropositive and belonged to the group of 250 to 300 seropositive cohort members. A peripheral blood sample was collected from each donor, and TCR beta sequencing was performed on peripheral blood mononuclear cells. Genomic DNA was extracted from the blood cell samples with the Qiagen DNeasy Blood Extraction Kit. The receptor library was made with the immunoSEQ multiplex PCR assay. A mixture of 60 forward primers for TCR Vbeta segments and 13 reverse primers for TCR Jbeta segments was used in the multiplex PCR. Amplification of the CDR3 region of rearranged TCR beta genes was performed with a multiplex PCR assay on genomic DNA. On the Illumina HiSeq System, the amplified TCR beta libraries were sequenced as 87-base-pair reads. In the original analysis: A later analysis tallied roughly 80 million unique TCR beta chains across the 640 or so repertoires, and roughly 11 million of those chains were shared by two or more donors. Raw reads were error-corrected and collapsed into unique sequences with a nearest-neighbor algorithm that merged closely related sequences to remove PCR and sequencing errors. CDR3 sequences were aligned to IMGT reference sequences to assign V, D and J gene segments. For a sequence to be retained, a match of at least six nucleotides to both a V gene segment and a J gene segment was required. A rearrangement was called productive if the CDR3 had no stop codons and remained in frame with V and J, and every other rearrangement was called non-productive. CDR3 was defined according to IMGT convention as the region running from the second conserved V-encoded cysteine to the conserved J-encoded phenylalanine. The earlier analysis of approximately 590 of the donors excluded any sequence lacking an unambiguous match to a single V gene segment. In an earlier analysis of some 590 of the donors, a V segment was called functional when productive rearrangements were above 56.7%, and segregating when the standard deviation between donors exceeded 5%. A statistical classification framework was developed to diagnose cytomegalovirus status using the catalog of TCR beta chain sequences. In a later analysis, TCR nucleotide sequences were compared against IMGT/GENE-DB human TR gene sequences so that V and J genes could be assigned. In a later analysis, CDR3 sequences and most-parsimonious VDJ recombination scenarios were assigned using the TCRdist pipeline. In a later analysis, every TCR beta chain was defined by the combination of its CDR3 amino acid sequence and its V-gene family, and reads without a unique V-gene family were dropped. As a way to deal with suspected cross-contamination and a sequencing artifact, a later analysis dropped 450 to 600 nucleotide sequences that were highly shared and had low generation probability. In a later analysis, a clonal expansion index was calculated for each public chain from normalized within-repertoire ranks of inferred template counts. In a later analysis, generation probabilities were computed using a VDJ recombination model fitted to out-of-frame rearrangements, and the results were checked against IGoR. In a later analysis, hypergeometric tests were used to score TCR-TCR, TCR-HLA and TCR-CMV co-occurrence, with a repertoire-size bias correction applied to TCR pairs. False discovery rates were estimated in a later analysis by permuting HLA or CMV assignments 20 times. In a later analysis, co-occurring TCRs were grouped using DBSCAN, with TCRdist sequence similarity added in when clustering inside HLA-allele-positive subsets. Co-occurrence clustering excluded repertoires with fewer than 30,000 or more than 120,000 public chains, plus five with anomalous nucleotide sharing. TCRdb obtained this table from immuneACCESS and retained in-frame rearrangements with V and J assigned. These tables miss some clones; where compared with another copy, unresolved V genes account for less than half of the shortfall, and the remainder is unexplained. D and trimming were read from the DNA, whereas the V and J calls and clone size are those reported in that table. Within this sample are fewer than 150,000 clones, with roughly 80% of them counted one time only. The biggest ten clones account for around 30% of the sample.

The rearrangement joined TRBV10-3 to TRBJ1-2; the D gene is possibly TRBD1, with 6 bases matching. Sequencing input: PBMCs. This clonotype originated in a man aged 55 to 70 in good health and CMV-seropositive. The CDR3 in this case is CAIRGQSTYGYTF. The base sequence is TGTGCCATCAGAGGACAGTCGACTTATGGCTACACCTTC.